These 15 T cell receptor beta chains were sequenced from one sample in a study of T cell responses to AZD1222 COVID-19 vaccine. The protocol was immunoSEQ multiplex PCR, while the TCRdb copy is restricted to in-frame clones and leaves out a portion. The sample lists 100,000 to 150,000 clones; about nine tenths were seen once. Here the sequenced sample was peripheral blood, taken on day 0 of MenACWY control vaccination. Source of these receptors: an adult in good health.

This clone showed up just once. The gene calls are TRBV19 and TRBJ2-6; possible D gene TRBD1, 6 bases. Germline V gene data show CDR1 as LNHDA and CDR2 as SQIVND (reference sequence). Between the trimmed V and J ends, which lost 6 bases and 2 bases, there was a span of 17 bases. This CDR3 region has 17 residues. As DNA, the CDR3 is TGTGCCAGTAGGCTACAGGGAGTGGGGGCTGGGGCCAACGTCCTGACTTTC. Translated: CASRLQGVGAGANVLTF.

The gene calls are TRBV27 and TRBJ2-3; D gene ambiguous. Trimming cost V 0 bases and J 0 bases, with 1 base left between them. The CDR3 runs to 13 residues. Germline CDR1 is MNHEY and CDR2 is SMNVEV (reference sequence). The CDR3 loop is CASSLSSTDTQYF. The DNA for the CDR3 is TGTGCCAGCAGTTTATCGAGCACAGATACGCAGTATTTT.

The V call is TRBV5-1, the J call TRBJ2-2; possibly TRBD1 for D (6 bases). Trimming cost V 4 bases and J 2 bases, with 15 bases left between them. CDR1 is SGHRS and CDR2 is YFSETQ in the germline V gene. The CDR3 extends over 16 amino acids. CDR3 sequence: CASSPGQNLNTGELFF. The CDR3, as DNA: TGCGCCAGCAGCCCCGGACAGAACCTAAACACCGGGGAGCTGTTTTTT.

The rearrangement joins TRBV24-1 to TRBJ2-7; TRBD2 matches 8 bases. The CDR3 extends over 14 amino acids. Germline V gene data show CDR1 as KGHDR and CDR2 as SFDVKD. J gave up 2 bases and V 4 bases, and 3 bases lay outside the gene matches. The CDR3 loop is CATSDRGGAYEQYF. The DNA of the CDR3 is TGTGCCACCAGTGACCGGGGGGGAGCCTACGAGCAGTACTTC.

This sequence joins TRBV5-3 and TRBJ2-7; 9 positions agree with TRBD1. TRBV5-3 is known as an ORF, though its function is uncertain. The trim removed 5 bases at V and 11 bases at J, leaving 2 bases unmatched. This CDR3 has 10 amino acids. The chain's CDR3 is CARRTGGEYV. As DNA, the CDR3 is TGTGCCAGAAGGACAGGGGGAGAGTACGTC.

The chain couples TRBV6-5 to TRBJ1-2; possible D gene TRBD1, 6 bases. Germline V gives CDR1 MNHEY, CDR2 SVGAGI. V shed 6 bases and J shed 5 bases, with 16 bases lying between them. The CDR3 spans 14 residues. CDR3 DNA sequence: TGTGCCAGCAGCCATGATATAGGACAGTATGGCTACACCTTC. Translated, it gives CASSHDIGQYGYTF.

The rearrangement joins TRBV5-1 to TRBJ1-1; TRBD1 agrees at 9 bases. Germline V lookup: CDR1 SGHRS, CDR2 YFSETQ. The CDR3 has 16 amino acids. V lost 0 bases to trimming and J lost 2 bases; unmatched junction nucleotides: 5. This chain's CDR3 is CASSLDGQGLNTEAFF. The CDR3 coding sequence is TGCGCCAGCAGCTTGGACGGACAGGGGTTAAACACTGAAGCTTTCTTT.

CDR3 nucleotides: TGTGCCAGCAGCCCAGGACTAGCGGGGGCCCATGAGCAGTTCTTC. It encodes CASSPGLAGAHEQFF. The chain uses TRBV27 and TRBJ2-1, with 13 positions matching TRBD2. This CDR3 has 15 residues. Germline V gene lookup returns CDR1 MNHEY and CDR2 SMNVEV (reference sequence). V trimming: 6 bases; J trimming: 8 bases; junction bases outside the gene matches: 7.

The chain employs TRBV28 and TRBJ2-7; the match to TRBD1 covers 10 bases. The CDR3 consists of 15 residues. The J segment lost 1 base and the V segment lost 7 bases, leaving 7 bases of the junction unmatched. Germline CDR1 and CDR2: MDHEN and SYDVKM. The CDR3, as DNA: TGTGCCAGCACTATAAGGGGACAGGGGTCCTACGAGCAGTACTTC. Amino acids: CASTIRGQGSYEQYF.

The V and J genes are TRBV7-9 and TRBJ2-3, with 8 bases matching TRBD2. V lost 5 bases to trimming and J lost 6 bases; unmatched junction nucleotides: 4. The CDR3 spans 13 residues. Germline CDR1 SEHNR, CDR2 FQNEAQ (reference sequence). Here the CDR3 DNA reads TGTGCCAGCAGCCCGGGAGGGGTGGATACGCAGTATTTT. Translating it yields CASSPGGVDTQYF.

The rearrangement uses TRBV14 and TRBJ1-1; D gene uncertain. Germline V gives CDR1 SGHDN, CDR2 FVKESK. The V end lost 0 bases, the J end lost 0 bases, and 20 bases lay between the germline ends. The CDR3 covers 19 residues. Here the CDR3 reads CASSQERYINNAMNTEAFF. In nucleotides, the CDR3 is TGTGCCAGCAGCCAAGAACGATATATAAATAACGCCATGAACACTGAAGCTTTCTTT.

This sequence joins TRBV15 and TRBJ2-3, with 8 nucleotides matching TRBD2. V gave up 0 bases and J gave up 6 bases; unmatched junction bases: 8. Germline loops: CDR1 LNHNV, CDR2 YYDKDF (reference sequence). CDR3 length: 16 residues. The CDR3 loop is CATSRDRGGGRDTQYF. The CDR3 DNA reads as TGTGCCACCAGCAGAGATCGAGGCGGGGGGAGGGATACGCAGTATTTT.

This rearrangement joins TRBV9 to TRBJ2-3, with 7 bases matching TRBD2. V lost 0 bases to trimming and J lost 3 bases; unmatched junction nucleotides: 13. Germline lookup yields CDR1 SGDLS and CDR2 YYNGEE. The CDR3 has 18 residues. CDR3 amino acids: CASSVGLTSSQATDTQYF. In nucleotides, the CDR3 is TGTGCCAGCAGCGTAGGTTTGACTAGCTCCCAGGCAACAGATACGCAGTATTTT.

The chain uses TRBV7-9 and TRBJ2-1, with a tentative D call TRBD1 (6 bases). Trimming left V 3 bases short and J 1 base short, with 19 bases between. CDR1 is SEHNR and CDR2 is FQNEAQ in the germline V gene (reference sequence). The CDR3 extends over 18 amino acids. CDR3 in amino acids: CASSFTGSRYSSYNEQFF. CDR3 nucleotides: TGTGCCAGCAGCTTCACAGGGTCCAGATATTCGTCCTACAATGAGCAGTTCTTC.

This clone is a singleton in its sample. The chain recombines TRBV6-1 with TRBJ2-7, with D possibly matching TRBD1 (6 bases). The germline gives CDR1 MNHNS, CDR2 SASEGT. The CDR3 sequence is 12 residues long. With 3 bases removed from V and 3 bases from J, the gap between germline ends came to 6 bases. Here the CDR3 reads CASSEGHYEQYF. The CDR3 DNA reads TGTGCCAGCAGTGAGGGACACTACGAGCAGTACTTC.